A selection of T cell receptor beta chains follows, all from one sample in a study of CD8 T cells in ankylosing spondylitis. TCRdb re-called the 5' RACE reads through MiXCR, storing one row per CDR3 protein. The table lists a few hundred thousand distinct CDR3 sequences, 11% of them singletons. The specimen was blood, either unsorted or a sorted T cell fraction (not recorded which). The receptors were sampled from a female donor with ankylosing spondylitis or in good health (not recorded which). The CDR3 runs from the conserved cysteine through the conserved F or W. D genes are given only for firm matches. Expanded clones are given a class, and other clones once, few, many or no size at all.

clone_size,cdr3_length,v_call,j_call,d_call,cdr3_aa,cdr3_nt
many,12,TRBV5-1,TRBJ2-7,.,CASSFDNYEQYF,TGCGCCAGCAGCTTTGATAACTACGAGCAGTACTTC
few,14,TRBV5-1,TRBJ2-2,.,CASSLEQPGGELFF,TGCGCCAGCAGCTTGGAACAACCGGGCGGGGAGCTGTTTTTT
many,13,TRBV20-1,TRBJ2-5,TRBD1,CSAGTGHQETQYF,TGCAGTGCAGGGACAGGGCACCAAGAGACCCAGTACTTC
many,11,TRBV15,TRBJ2-3,.,CATSSGDTQYF,TGTGCCACCAGCTCTGGCGATACGCAGTATTTT
few,15,TRBV5-1,TRBJ1-3,.,CASRAGTLAGNTIYF,TGCGCCAGCAGGGCAGGGACGCTAGCGGGAAACACCATATATTTT
many,11,TRBV10-2,TRBJ2-3,.,CASGGKDTQYF,TGCGCCAGCGGCGGTAAGGATACGCAGTATTTT
few,14,TRBV19,TRBJ1-5,.,CASMHRMSNQPQHF,TGTGCCAGTATGCACAGGATGAGCAATCAGCCCCAGCATTTT
many,16,TRBV4-3,TRBJ2-1,TRBD2,CASSQDLGGSANEQFF,TGCGCCAGCAGCCAAGATTTGGGCGGGAGCGCCAATGAGCAGTTCTTC
many,12,TRBV20-1,TRBJ1-1,.,CRISGGITEAFF,TGCAGAATTTCGGGCGGTATTACTGAAGCTTTCTTT
.,14,TRBV7-2,TRBJ2-1,.,CASSITPSYNEQFF,TGTGCCAGCAGCATAACACCCTCTTACAATGAGCAGTTCTTC
many,11,TRBV3-1,TRBJ2-5,.,CASSQTETQYF,TGTGCCAGCAGCCAGACAGAGACCCAGTACTTC
.,18,TRBV6-2/TRBV6-3,TRBJ2-3,TRBD2,CASSYSKDPAGGKNTQYF,TGTGCCAGCAGTTACTCGAAGGACCCAGCGGGAGGCAAAAATACGCAGTATTTT
.,14,TRBV9,TRBJ2-1,.,CASSVGVGDNEQFF,TGTGCCAGCAGCGTAGGAGTAGGGGACAATGAGCAGTTCTTC
many,16,TRBV5-1,TRBJ1-1,.,CASSLVAPDMNTEAFF,TGCGCCAGCAGCTTGGTGGCACCTGATATGAACACTGAAGCTTTCTTT
few,12,TRBV5-5,TRBJ2-3,.,CASSLDRYTQYF,TGTGCCAGCAGCCTAGATCGATATACGCAGTATTTT
many,13,TRBV5-6,TRBJ2-7,TRBD1,CASSGTGAYEQYF,TGTGCCAGCTCCGGGACAGGGGCCTACGAGCAGTACTTC
many,15,TRBV7-8,TRBJ2-1,TRBD2,CASSLASGVGNEQFF,TGTGCCAGCAGCTTGGCCAGCGGGGTGGGTAATGAGCAGTTCTTC
many,15,TRBV7-9,TRBJ1-6,.,CASSFSLTALGTLHF,TGTGCCAGCAGCTTTTCCCTAACAGCCCTGGGGACCCTCCACTTT
many,15,TRBV20-1,TRBJ2-3,.,CSARDGEGLTDTQYF,TGCAGTGCTAGAGATGGTGAGGGATTAACAGATACGCAGTATTTT
few,16,TRBV14,TRBJ2-6,.,CASSPLGTSGANVLTF,TGTGCCAGCAGCCCCCTTGGAACCTCTGGGGCCAACGTCCTGACTTTC
many,14,TRBV20-1,TRBJ1-4,.,CSARDRGGGEKLFF,TGCAGTGCTAGAGACCGGGGAGGAGGGGAAAAACTGTTTTTT
few,13,TRBV29-1,TRBJ2-7,.,CSVRSRAGYEQYF,TGCAGCGTTCGGAGCAGGGCGGGATACGAGCAGTACTTC
.,13,TRBV30,TRBJ2-2,.,CAWNPQGTGELFF,TGTGCCTGGAACCCCCAGGGAACCGGGGAGCTGTTTTTT
.,15,TRBV28,TRBJ1-4,.,CASRRKGYPNEKLFF,TGTGCCAGCAGACGTAAAGGATACCCGAATGAAAAACTGTTTTTT
few,15,TRBV5-1,TRBJ2-1,.,CASSLGGAIYNEQFF,TGCGCCAGCAGCCTGGGGGGGGCTATCTACAATGAGCAGTTCTTC
few,17,TRBV7-2,TRBJ2-3,TRBD2,CASSLNQGLAGGDTQYF,TGTGCCAGCAGCCTAAACCAGGGACTAGCGGGAGGGGATACGCAGTATTTT
many,16,TRBV6-5,TRBJ2-5,.,CASSYSGETGRETQYF,TGTGCCAGCAGTTACTCAGGGGAAACTGGGCGAGAGACCCAGTACTTC
.,18,TRBV28,TRBJ2-2,TRBD1,CASSSQRHRGRETGELFF,TGTGCCAGCAGTTCTCAGAGACACAGGGGAAGAGAGACCGGGGAGCTGTTTTTT
many,14,TRBV10-3,TRBJ1-2,.,CAISEVGGGYGYTF,TGTGCCATCAGTGAAGTCGGGGGCGGCTATGGCTACACCTTC
.,20,TRBV20-1,TRBJ2-7,TRBD1,CSARETSRNRTGEPSYEQYF,TGCAGTGCTAGAGAAACTTCCAGAAACCGGACAGGGGAACCCTCCTACGAGCAGTACTTC
many,16,TRBV4-1,TRBJ1-1,.,CASSQDLPRGVSKVFF,TGCGCCAGCAGCCAAGATCTTCCCCGTGGGGTGTCGAAAGTTTTCTTT
many,12,TRBV7-9,TRBJ2-1,TRBD1,CASSLDGQGGFF,TGTGCCAGCAGCTTGGATGGACAGGGAGGGTTCTTC
many,13,TRBV5-6,TRBJ2-7,.,CASSSNAIYEQYF,TGTGCCAGCAGCTCGAATGCGATCTACGAGCAGTACTTC
few,15,TRBV7-9,TRBJ2-5,.,CASSRMRTTQETQYF,TGTGCCAGCAGCAGAATGAGGACAACTCAAGAGACCCAGTACTTC
many,13,TRBV12-3/TRBV12-4,TRBJ1-2,.,CASSPGLGYGYTF,TGTGCCAGCAGTCCAGGGTTGGGCTATGGCTACACCTTC
.,16,TRBV15,TRBJ2-3,TRBD2,CATSRGTSGGEGTQYF,TGTGCCACCAGCAGGGGGACTAGCGGGGGGGAGGGTACGCAGTATTTT
many,16,TRBV4-2,TRBJ2-1,TRBD2,CASSRATSASYNEQFF,TGTGCCAGCAGCCGTGCTACTAGCGCGTCCTACAATGAGCAGTTCTTC
many,15,TRBV5-5,TRBJ2-4,.,CASSSMGGGGNIQYF,TGTGCCAGCAGTTCAATGGGGGGCGGCGGAAACATTCAGTACTTC
many,17,TRBV5-1,TRBJ2-1,.,CASSPRPGQTSYNEQFF,TGCGCCAGCAGCCCCAGACCAGGACAGACCTCCTACAATGAGCAGTTCTTC
many,19,TRBV10-3,TRBJ2-7,.,CAISSFGQADLPQHYEQYF,TGTGCCATCAGTTCCTTTGGGCAGGCAGACCTACCTCAACACTACGAGCAGTACTTC